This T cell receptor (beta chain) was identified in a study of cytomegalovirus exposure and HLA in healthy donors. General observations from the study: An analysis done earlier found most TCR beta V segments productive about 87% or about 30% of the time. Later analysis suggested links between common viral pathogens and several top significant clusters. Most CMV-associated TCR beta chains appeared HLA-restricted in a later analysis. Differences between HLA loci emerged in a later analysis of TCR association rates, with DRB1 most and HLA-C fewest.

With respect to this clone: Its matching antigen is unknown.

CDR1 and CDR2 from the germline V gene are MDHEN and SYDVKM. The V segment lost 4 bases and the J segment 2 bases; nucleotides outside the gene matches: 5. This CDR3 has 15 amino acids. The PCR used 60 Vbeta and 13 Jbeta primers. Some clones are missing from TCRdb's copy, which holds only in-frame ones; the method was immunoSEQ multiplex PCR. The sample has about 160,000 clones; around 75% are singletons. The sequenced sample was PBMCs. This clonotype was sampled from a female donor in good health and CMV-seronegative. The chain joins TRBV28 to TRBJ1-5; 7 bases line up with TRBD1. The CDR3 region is CASSSGTVGNQPQHF. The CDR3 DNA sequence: TGTGCCAGCAGTTCAGGGACAGTTGGCAATCAGCCCCAGCATTTT.